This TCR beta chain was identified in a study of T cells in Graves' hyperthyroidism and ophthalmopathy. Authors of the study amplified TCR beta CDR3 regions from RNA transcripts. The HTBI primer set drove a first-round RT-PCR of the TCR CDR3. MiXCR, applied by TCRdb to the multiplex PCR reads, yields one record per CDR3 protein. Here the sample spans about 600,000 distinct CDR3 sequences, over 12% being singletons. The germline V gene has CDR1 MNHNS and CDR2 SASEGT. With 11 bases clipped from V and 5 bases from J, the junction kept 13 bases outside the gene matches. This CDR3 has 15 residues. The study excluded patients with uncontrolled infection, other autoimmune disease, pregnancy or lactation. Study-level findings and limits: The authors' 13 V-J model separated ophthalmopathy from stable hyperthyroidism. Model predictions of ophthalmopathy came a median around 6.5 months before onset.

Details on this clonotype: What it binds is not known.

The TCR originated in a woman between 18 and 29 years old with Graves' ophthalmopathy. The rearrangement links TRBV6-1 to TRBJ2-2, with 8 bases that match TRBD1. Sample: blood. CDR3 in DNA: TGTGCCGGCGATTCTAACAGGGGGGTAACCGGGGAGCTGTTTTTT. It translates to CAGDSNRGVTGELFF.